The 17 T cell receptor beta chains below were found in one sample sequenced in a study of blood T cells in healthy people across ages. A second PCR, run for about 6 to 12 cycles, used a sample-barcoded 5' primer plus a J-beta primer mix. TCRdb redid the calling of the 5' RACE reads with MiXCR, one entry per CDR3 protein. Found here are 450,000 to 700,000 distinct CDR3 sequences, roughly 29% of them singletons; the top ten hold approximately 18%. The source material was blood. Receptors were obtained from a woman in her seventies in good health.

The rearrangement links TRBV20-1 to TRBJ1-2; 7 positions match TRBD1. Germline V gene lookup returns CDR1 DFQATT and CDR2 SNEGSKA (reference sequence). The trim removed 5 bases at V and 11 bases at J, leaving 8 bases unmatched. The CDR3 is 11 amino acids. CDR3 loop: CSAEDRDSYTF. DNA for the CDR3: TGCAGTGCTGAAGACAGGGATAGTTACACCTTC.

The rearrangement links TRBV12-3 or TRBV12-4 to TRBJ1-6; the D is unclear. The CDR3 has 15 amino acids. With 5 bases removed from V and 9 bases from J, the gap between germline ends came to 17 bases. CDR3: CASSIQAGAGSPLHF. The CDR3 DNA sequence: TGTGCCAGCAGTATTCAAGCGGGCGCAGGTTCACCCCTCCACTTT.

This chain links TRBV20-1 with TRBJ2-5, with unresolved D. The J call is uncertain, as TRBJ2-1 better fits the DNA end. Germline CDR1 reads DFQATT; CDR2 reads SNEGSKA (reference sequence). The CDR3 covers 11 residues. In nucleotides, the CDR3 is TGCAGTGCTAGCGGACACAATGAGCAGTTCTTC. Its protein is CSASGHNEQFF.

In its sample, this clonotype was seen many times. The rearrangement links TRBV29-1 to TRBJ2-7, with 7 bases lining up with TRBD1. Germline lookup yields CDR1 SQVTM and CDR2 ANQGSEA. The CDR3 spans 14 residues. Unmatched junction bases numbered 9, after V lost 2 bases and J lost 5 bases. The CDR3 here is CSVERGRGRDEQYF. The CDR3 DNA is TGCAGCGTTGAAAGGGGAAGGGGGCGTGACGAGCAGTACTTC.

The V call is TRBV3-1, the J call TRBJ2-2, with D uncertain. This CDR3 region has 16 residues. Germline CDR1 LGHDT, CDR2 YNNKEL (reference sequence). With 0 bases removed from V and 0 bases from J, the gap between germline ends came to 8 bases. CDR3 coding DNA: TGTGCCAGCAGCCAAGATATGGGGACGAACACCGGGGAGCTGTTTTTT. Translated: CASSQDMGTNTGELFF.

This clonotype has just a few counts. V and J are TRBV29-1 and TRBJ2-1; D not resolved. Germline assignment: CDR1 SQVTM and CDR2 ANQGSEA. V lost 5 bases to trimming and J lost 0 bases, with 11 bases between them. The CDR3 sequence is 14 residues long. For the CDR3, the DNA is TGCAGCGTTCGTTTGGTAAGCTCCTACAATGAGCAGTTCTTC. Its protein product is CSVRLVSSYNEQFF.

V and J are TRBV9 and TRBJ1-3, with a possible D match to TRBD1 (5 bases). This CDR3 has 15 amino acids. The germline V gene encodes CDR1 SGDLS and CDR2 YYNGEE. Trimming cost V 2 bases and J 0 bases, with 9 bases left between them. The CDR3 protein is CASSVQGASGNTIYF. CDR3 DNA: TGTGCCAGCAGCGTCCAAGGGGCCTCTGGAAACACCATATATTTT.

This clonotype appeared a few times. CDR3 in amino acids: CASSSMGTSGEETQYF. For the CDR3, the DNA is TGCGCCAGCAGCTCCATGGGGACTAGCGGGGAAGAGACCCAGTACTTC. The rearrangement links TRBV5-1 to TRBJ2-5; 13 nucleotides agree with TRBD2. Germline trimming cut 3 bases from V and 3 bases from J; bases unmatched to any gene: 5. Germline lookup yields CDR1 SGHRS and CDR2 YFSETQ. The CDR3 extends over 16 amino acids. The full variable domain, in which reference TRBV5-1 and TRBJ2-5 provide the parts outside the CDR3, is KAGVTQTPRYLIKTRGQQVTLSCSPISGHRSVSWYQQTPGQGLQFLFEYFSETQRNKGNFPGRFSGRQFSNSRSEMNVSTLELGDSALYLCASSSMGTSGEETQYFGPGTRLLVL.

The V call is TRBV19, the J call TRBJ2-1; TRBD1 is a possible D gene (6 bases). Germline CDR1 reads LNHDA; CDR2 reads SQIVND (reference sequence). The germline V and J ends were trimmed by 4 bases and 0 bases, with 22 bases remaining between them. The CDR3 runs to 19 residues. CDR3 sequence reads: CASSRGQGDPLSSYNEQFF. The CDR3 DNA reads TGTGCCAGTAGTAGGGGGCAGGGCGATCCTTTGAGCTCCTACAATGAGCAGTTCTTC.

This clonotype was counted ten times or more. V usage is TRBV13 and J usage is TRBJ2-7; 12 positions match TRBD2. The germline CDR1 and CDR2 sequences are PRHDT and FYEKMQ (reference sequence). The CDR3 spans 15 residues. J was trimmed by 0 bases and V by 5 bases; bases with no gene match: 2. The CDR3 DNA reads TGTGCCAGCAGCGCTAGCGGGGGGGCCTCCTACGAGCAGTACTTC. This encodes CASSASGGASYEQYF.

The rearrangement joins TRBV9 to TRBJ1-1; possible D gene TRBD1, 5 bases. The germline V gene has CDR1 SGDLS and CDR2 YYNGEE. CDR3 length equals 14 residues. V was trimmed by 2 bases and J by 1 base, leaving 9 bases between them. The CDR3 sequence: CASSVATGNTEAFF. The CDR3 DNA follows: TGTGCCAGCAGCGTGGCAACAGGGAACACTGAAGCTTTCTTT.

The chain employs TRBV7-9 and TRBJ2-2, with 8 nucleotides matching TRBD2. This CDR3 is 15 amino acids long. CDR1 and CDR2 (germline): SEHNR, FQNEAQ (reference sequence). V dropped 2 bases and J dropped 1; count of bases not matched to a gene: 0. The CDR3 sequence is CASSLTSGNTGELFF. The CDR3, as DNA: TGTGCCAGCAGCTTAACTAGCGGGAACACCGGGGAGCTGTTTTTT. Filled out from reference TRBV7-9 and TRBJ2-2, the complete variable domain reads DTGVSQNPRHKITKRGQNVTFRCDPISEHNRLYWYRQTLGQGPEFLTYFQNEAQLEKSRLLSDRFSAERPKGSFSTLEIQRTEQGDSAMYLCASSLTSGNTGELFFGEGSRLTVL.

This clonotype was detected only a few times. The chain uses TRBV7-2 and TRBJ2-4; 8 nucleotides agree with TRBD1. Germline V gene sequence: CDR1 SGHTA, CDR2 FQGNSA. CDR3 length: 14 amino acids. Germline trimming cut 5 bases from V and 4 bases from J; bases unmatched to any gene: 4. The CDR3 loop is CASSPTGGKNIQYF. The CDR3 DNA reads as TGTGCCAGCAGCCCCACAGGGGGGAAAAACATTCAGTACTTC.

The chain employs TRBV4-1 and TRBJ2-7, with 11 bases fitting TRBD1. Trimming took 3 bases from V and 4 from J; bases not matched to a gene: 8. CDR3 length equals 16 residues. CDR1 and CDR2 (germline): MGHRA, YSYEKL. Written as DNA, the CDR3 is TGCGCCAGCAGCCAGGCCCGGGACAGGGGGATTTACGAGCAGTACTTC. Translation gives CASSQARDRGIYEQYF.

The table lists this clonotype with a few counts. This chain connects TRBV19 to TRBJ2-5; the match to TRBD1 covers 9 bases. The J call may not be correct, given that the DNA end is closer to TRBJ2-1. From germline, CDR1 is LNHDA and CDR2 SQIVND (reference sequence). This CDR3 contains 15 residues. CDR3 amino acids: CASSIRQGVVYEQFF. The CDR3 DNA reads as TGTGCCAGTAGTATAAGACAGGGGGTTGTGTATGAGCAGTTCTTC.

CDR3 coding DNA: TGTGCCAGCAGTTACTCCGGGACTACTGAGCAGTTCTTC. Translated, it gives CASSYSGTTEQFF. The chain links TRBV6-2 or TRBV6-3 to TRBJ2-5; 7 bases match TRBD2. The end of the DNA fits TRBJ2-1 better, so the J call may be wrong. Germline V CDR1 and CDR2: MNHEY, SVGEGT. CDR3 size: 13 residues.

This clonotype was seen only a few times. The genes are TRBV20-1 and TRBJ2-1; possible D gene TRBD1, 6 bases. Germline loops: CDR1 DFQATT, CDR2 SNEGSKA (reference sequence). The V gene lost 6 bases and the J gene lost 0 bases, with 21 bases spanning the gap. This CDR3 has 17 residues. CDR3 nucleotide sequence: TGCAGTGCCAACACGAGGCAGGGGCCGAGCTCCTACAATGAGCAGTTCTTC. Encoded protein: CSANTRQGPSSYNEQFF.